The T cell receptor beta chain described here comes from a study of molecular identifiers for immune sequencing clone quantification. Notes on the study in general: Detectable among one million naive cells, according to reports, was Jurkat TCR RNA spiked in from one cell.

Generation of bulk TCR libraries relied on previously described methods and listed TCR primers. Via MiXCR, TCRdb re-called the PCR reads, giving one row per CDR3 protein. This table has over 550,000 distinct CDR3 sequences, 25% appearing once. V lost 6 bases, J lost 5 bases, and 3 bases stayed unmatched. This CDR3 is 12 amino acids long. Ten or more counts support this clonotype. The antigen remains unidentified. The clonotype comes from a human donor in good health. Some libraries in this study had Jurkat cell RNA spiked in. Sequencing was performed on naive CD8+ T cells from blood, with Jurkat cell RNA spiked in. Subset meaning: FACS-sorted CD8+CD4-CCR7+CD45RA+ naive T cells. The chain recombines TRBV12-3 or TRBV12-4 with TRBJ2-5; 7 bases are shared with TRBD1. The CDR3 nucleotides read TGTGCCAGCAGACAGGGGTCGGAGACCCAGTACTTC. Its translation is CASRQGSETQYF.